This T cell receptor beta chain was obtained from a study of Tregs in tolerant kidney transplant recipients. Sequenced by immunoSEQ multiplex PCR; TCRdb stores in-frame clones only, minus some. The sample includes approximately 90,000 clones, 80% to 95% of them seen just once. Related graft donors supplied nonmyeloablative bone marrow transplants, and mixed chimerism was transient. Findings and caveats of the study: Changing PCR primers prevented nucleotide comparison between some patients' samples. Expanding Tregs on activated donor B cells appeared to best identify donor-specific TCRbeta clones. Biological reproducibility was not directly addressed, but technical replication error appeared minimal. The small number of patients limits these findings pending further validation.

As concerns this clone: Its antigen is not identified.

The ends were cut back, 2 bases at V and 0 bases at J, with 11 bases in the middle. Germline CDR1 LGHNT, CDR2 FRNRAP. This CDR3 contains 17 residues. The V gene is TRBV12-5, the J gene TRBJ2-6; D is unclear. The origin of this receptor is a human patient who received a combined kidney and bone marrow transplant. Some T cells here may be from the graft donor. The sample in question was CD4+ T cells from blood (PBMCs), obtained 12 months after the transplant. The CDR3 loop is CASGLNYPGSGANVLTF. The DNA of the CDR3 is TGTGCTAGTGGTTTGAACTACCCCGGCTCTGGGGCCAACGTCCTGACTTTC.